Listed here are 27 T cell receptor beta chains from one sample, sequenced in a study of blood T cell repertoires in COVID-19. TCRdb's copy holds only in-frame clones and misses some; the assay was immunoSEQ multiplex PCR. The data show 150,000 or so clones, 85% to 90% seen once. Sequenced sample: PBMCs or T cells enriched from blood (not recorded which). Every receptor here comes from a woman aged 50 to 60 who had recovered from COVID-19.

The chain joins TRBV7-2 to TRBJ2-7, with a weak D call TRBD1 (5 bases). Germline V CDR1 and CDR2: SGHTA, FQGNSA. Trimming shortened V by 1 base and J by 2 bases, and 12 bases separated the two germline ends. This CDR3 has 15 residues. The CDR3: CASSLGTLGPYEQYF. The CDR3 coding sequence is TGTGCCAGCAGCTTAGGAACTCTGGGGCCCTACGAGCAGTACTTC.

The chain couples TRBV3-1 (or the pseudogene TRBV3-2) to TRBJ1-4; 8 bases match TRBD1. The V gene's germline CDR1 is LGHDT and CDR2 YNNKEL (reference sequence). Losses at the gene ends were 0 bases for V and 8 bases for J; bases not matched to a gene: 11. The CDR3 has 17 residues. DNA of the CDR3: TGTGCCAGCAGCCAAGAATTTTATCAGGGGGCAAAAGAAAAACTGTTTTTT. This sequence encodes CASSQEFYQGAKEKLFF.

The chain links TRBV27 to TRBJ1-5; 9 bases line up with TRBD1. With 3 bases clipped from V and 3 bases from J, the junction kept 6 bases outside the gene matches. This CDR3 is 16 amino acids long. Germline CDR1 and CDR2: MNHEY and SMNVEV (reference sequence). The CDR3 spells CASSFSGTGYNQPQHF. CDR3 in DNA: TGTGCCAGCAGTTTTAGCGGGACAGGGTACAATCAGCCCCAGCATTTT.

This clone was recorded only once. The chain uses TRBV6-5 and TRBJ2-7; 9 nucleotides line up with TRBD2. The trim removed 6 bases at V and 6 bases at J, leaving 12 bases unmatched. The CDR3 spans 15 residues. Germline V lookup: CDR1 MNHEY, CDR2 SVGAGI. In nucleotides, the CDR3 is TGTGCCAGCAGCACGATAGCGGGGGCCTCTATCGAGCAGTACTTC. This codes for CASSTIAGASIEQYF.

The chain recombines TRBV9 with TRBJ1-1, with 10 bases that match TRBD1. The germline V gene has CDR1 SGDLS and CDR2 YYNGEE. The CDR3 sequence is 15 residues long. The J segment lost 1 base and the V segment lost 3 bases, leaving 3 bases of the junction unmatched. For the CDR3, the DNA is TGTGCCAGCAGCGGAAGACAGGGGGCGAACACTGAAGCTTTCTTT. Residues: CASSGRQGANTEAFF.

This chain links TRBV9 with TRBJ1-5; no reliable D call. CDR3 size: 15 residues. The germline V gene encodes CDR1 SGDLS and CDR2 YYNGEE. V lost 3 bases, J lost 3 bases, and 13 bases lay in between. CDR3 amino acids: CASSDAGVPNQPQHF. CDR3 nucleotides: TGTGCCAGCAGCGATGCCGGAGTTCCCAATCAGCCCCAGCATTTT.

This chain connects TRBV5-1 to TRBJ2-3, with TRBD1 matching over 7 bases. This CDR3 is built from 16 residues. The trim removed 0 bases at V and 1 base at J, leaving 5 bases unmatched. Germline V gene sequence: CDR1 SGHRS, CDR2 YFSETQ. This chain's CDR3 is CASSLEGGLGTDTQYF. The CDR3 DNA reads TGCGCCAGCAGCTTGGAAGGGGGCCTTGGCACAGATACGCAGTATTTT.

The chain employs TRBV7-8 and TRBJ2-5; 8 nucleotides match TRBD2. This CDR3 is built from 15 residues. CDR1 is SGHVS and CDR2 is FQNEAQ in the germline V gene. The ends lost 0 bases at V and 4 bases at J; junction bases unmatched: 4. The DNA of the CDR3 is TGTGCCAGCAGCTTAGCGGTCCGGGGGGGAGAGACCCAGTACTTC. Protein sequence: CASSLAVRGGETQYF.

The CDR3 sequence is CSVAVGRGLGEKLFF. CDR3 bases: TGCAGCGTTGCAGTGGGGAGGGGATTGGGTGAAAAACTGTTTTTT. V and J are TRBV29-1 and TRBJ1-4; perhaps TRBD1 as D (5 bases). CDR3 length equals 15 residues. CDR1 is SQVTM, CDR2 ANQGSEA, per germline. Trimming pared 4 bases from V and 7 bases from J, leaving 19 bases between.

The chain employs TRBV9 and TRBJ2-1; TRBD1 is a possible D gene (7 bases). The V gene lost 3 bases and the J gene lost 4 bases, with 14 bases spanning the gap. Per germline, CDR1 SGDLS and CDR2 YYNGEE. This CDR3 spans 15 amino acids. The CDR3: CASSAQGDLYNEQFF. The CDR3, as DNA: TGTGCCAGCAGCGCCCAGGGGGACTTATACAATGAGCAGTTCTTC. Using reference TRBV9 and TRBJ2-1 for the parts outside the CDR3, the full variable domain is DSGVTQTPKHLITATGQRVTLRCSPRSGDLSVYWYQQSLDQGLQFLIQYYNGEERAKGNILERFSAQQFPDLHSELNLSSLELGDSALYFCASSAQGDLYNEQFFGPGTRLTVL.

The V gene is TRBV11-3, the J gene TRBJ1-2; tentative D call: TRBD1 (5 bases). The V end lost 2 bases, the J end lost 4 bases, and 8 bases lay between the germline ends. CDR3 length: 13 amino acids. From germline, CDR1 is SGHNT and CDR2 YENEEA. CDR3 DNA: TGTGCCAGCAGCTTAAGCGGGACCTATGGCTACACCTTC. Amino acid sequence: CASSLSGTYGYTF.

CDR3 in DNA: TGTGCCAGCTCACCAGGCGGGGTCGGAGAGACCCAGTACTTC. Protein sequence: CASSPGGVGETQYF. The rearrangement joins TRBV18 to TRBJ2-5, with a possible D match to TRBD2 (6 bases). Germline V gene data show CDR1 as KGHSH and CDR2 as LQKENI. Trimming removed 2 bases from V and 4 bases from J, with 11 bases in between. This CDR3 comprises 14 residues.

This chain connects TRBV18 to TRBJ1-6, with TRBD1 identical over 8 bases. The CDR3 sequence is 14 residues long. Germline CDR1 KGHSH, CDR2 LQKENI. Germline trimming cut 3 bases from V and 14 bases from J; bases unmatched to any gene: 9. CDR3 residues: CASSPGQGVVALHF. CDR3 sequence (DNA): TGTGCCAGCTCACCCGGACAGGGAGTGGTGGCCCTCCACTTT.

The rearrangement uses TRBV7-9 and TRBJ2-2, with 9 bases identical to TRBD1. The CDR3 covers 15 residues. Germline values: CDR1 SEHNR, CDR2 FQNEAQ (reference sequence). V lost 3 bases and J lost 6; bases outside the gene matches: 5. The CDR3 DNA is TGTGCCAGCAGCTTCTACAGGGGGCAGGCCGGGGAGCTGTTTTTT. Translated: CASSFYRGQAGELFF. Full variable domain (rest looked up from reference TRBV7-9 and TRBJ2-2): DTGVSQNPRHKITKRGQNVTFRCDPISEHNRLYWYRQTLGQGPEFLTYFQNEAQLEKSRLLSDRFSAERPKGSFSTLEIQRTEQGDSAMYLCASSFYRGQAGELFFGEGSRLTVL.

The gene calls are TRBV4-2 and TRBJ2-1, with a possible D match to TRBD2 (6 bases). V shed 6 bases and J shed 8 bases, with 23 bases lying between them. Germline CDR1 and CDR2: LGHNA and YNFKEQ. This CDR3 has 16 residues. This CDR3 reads CASRPAEGIENHEQFF. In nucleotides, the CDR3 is TGTGCCAGCAGACCAGCGGAGGGAATAGAGAACCATGAGCAGTTCTTC.

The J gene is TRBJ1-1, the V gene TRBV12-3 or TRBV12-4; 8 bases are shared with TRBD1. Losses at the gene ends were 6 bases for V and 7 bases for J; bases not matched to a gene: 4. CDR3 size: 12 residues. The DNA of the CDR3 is TGTGCCAGCAGGGACAGGGCTATTGAAGCTTTCTTT. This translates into CASRDRAIEAFF.

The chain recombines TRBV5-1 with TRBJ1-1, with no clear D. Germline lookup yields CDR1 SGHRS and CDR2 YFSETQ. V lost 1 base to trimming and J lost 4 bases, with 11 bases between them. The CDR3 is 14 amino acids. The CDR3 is CASSLSPGSTEAFF. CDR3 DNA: TGCGCCAGCAGCTTGTCCCCAGGAAGCACTGAAGCTTTCTTT.

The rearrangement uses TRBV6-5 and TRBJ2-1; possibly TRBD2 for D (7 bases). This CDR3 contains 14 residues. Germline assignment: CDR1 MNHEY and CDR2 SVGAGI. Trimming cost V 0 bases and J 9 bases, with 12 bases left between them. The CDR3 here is CASSYSWGGGEQFF. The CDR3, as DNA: TGTGCCAGCAGTTACTCTTGGGGGGGCGGTGAGCAGTTCTTC.

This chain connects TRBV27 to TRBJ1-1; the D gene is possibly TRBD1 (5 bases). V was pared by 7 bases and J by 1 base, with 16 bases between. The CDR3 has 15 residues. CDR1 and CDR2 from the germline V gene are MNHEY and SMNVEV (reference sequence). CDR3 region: CASTLWGNTNTEAFF. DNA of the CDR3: TGTGCCAGCACGTTGTGGGGCAACACGAACACTGAAGCTTTCTTT.

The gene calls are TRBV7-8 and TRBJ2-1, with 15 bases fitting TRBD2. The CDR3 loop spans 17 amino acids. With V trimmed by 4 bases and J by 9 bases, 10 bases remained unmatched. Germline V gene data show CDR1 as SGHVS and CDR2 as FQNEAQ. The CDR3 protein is CASSSGLAGGRSGEQFF. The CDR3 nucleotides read TGTGCCAGCAGCTCGGGACTAGCGGGGGGTAGGTCGGGTGAGCAGTTCTTC.

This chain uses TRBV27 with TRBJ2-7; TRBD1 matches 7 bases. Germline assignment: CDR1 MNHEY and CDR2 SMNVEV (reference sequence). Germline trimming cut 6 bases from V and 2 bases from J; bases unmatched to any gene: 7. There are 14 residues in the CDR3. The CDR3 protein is CASSPSRGPYEQYF. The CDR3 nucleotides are TGTGCCAGCAGCCCCAGTAGGGGGCCCTACGAGCAGTACTTC.

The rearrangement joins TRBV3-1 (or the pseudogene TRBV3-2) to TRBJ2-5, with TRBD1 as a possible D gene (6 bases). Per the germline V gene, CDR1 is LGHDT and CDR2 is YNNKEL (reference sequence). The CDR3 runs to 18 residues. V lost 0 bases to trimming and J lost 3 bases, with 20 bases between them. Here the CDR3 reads CASSQDRPGQRKKETQYF. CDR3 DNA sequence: TGTGCCAGCAGCCAAGATAGACCTGGACAGCGCAAAAAAGAGACCCAGTACTTC.

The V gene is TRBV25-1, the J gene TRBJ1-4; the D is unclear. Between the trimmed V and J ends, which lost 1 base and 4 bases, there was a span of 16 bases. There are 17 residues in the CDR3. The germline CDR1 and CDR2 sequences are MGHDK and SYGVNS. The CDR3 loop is CASSESRAQRGNEKLFF. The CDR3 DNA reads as TGTGCCAGCAGTGAATCCCGGGCTCAACGGGGTAATGAAAAACTGTTTTTT.

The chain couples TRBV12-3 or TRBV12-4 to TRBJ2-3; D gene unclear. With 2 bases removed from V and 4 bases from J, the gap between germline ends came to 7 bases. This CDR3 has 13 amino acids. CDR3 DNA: TGTGCCAGCAGTTTAACTTCCGCAGATACGCAGTATTTT. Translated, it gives CASSLTSADTQYF.

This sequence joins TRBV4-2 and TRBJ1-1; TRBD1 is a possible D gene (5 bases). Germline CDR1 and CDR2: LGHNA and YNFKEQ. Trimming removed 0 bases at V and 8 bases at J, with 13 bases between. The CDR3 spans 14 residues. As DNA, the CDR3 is TGTGCCAGCAGCCAAGATCCTGTACAGGTAGAAGCTTTCTTT. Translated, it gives CASSQDPVQVEAFF.

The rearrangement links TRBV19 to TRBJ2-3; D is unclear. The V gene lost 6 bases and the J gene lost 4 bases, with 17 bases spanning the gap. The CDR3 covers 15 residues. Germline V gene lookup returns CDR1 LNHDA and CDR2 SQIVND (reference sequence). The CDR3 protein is CASRDDESAADTQYF. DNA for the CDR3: TGTGCCAGTAGGGATGATGAGAGCGCGGCAGATACGCAGTATTTT.

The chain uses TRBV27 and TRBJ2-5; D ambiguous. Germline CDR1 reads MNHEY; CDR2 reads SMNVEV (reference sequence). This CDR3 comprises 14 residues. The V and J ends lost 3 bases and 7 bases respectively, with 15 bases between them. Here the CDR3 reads CASSLERLGATQYF. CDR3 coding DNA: TGTGCCAGCAGTTTGGAGAGGCTAGGAGCGACCCAGTACTTC.